The clone carrying this TCR beta chain was observed many times. Its antigen remains unidentified. TCRdb reprocessed the multiplex PCR reads with MiXCR, giving one entry per CDR3 protein. The sample lists 55,000 to 75,000 distinct CDR3 sequences; roughly two fifths were seen once. J lost 4 bases, V lost 3 bases, and 4 bases had no gene match. Germline V gene lookup returns CDR1 MNHEY and CDR2 SVGEGT. The CDR3 runs 16 residues. This entry is derived from a study of breast tumors, draining lymph nodes, adjacent tissues. Broader study findings: Data fit most tumor T cells coming from lymph node, expanding in tumor.

The sample comprised breast tumor tissue. V and J are TRBV6-2 or TRBV6-3 and TRBJ2-1, with 12 bases that match TRBD2. This sequence originates from a female donor with breast cancer. Some clones in this sample may be carry-over from other donors' samples. The CDR3 nucleotides are TGTGCCAGCAGTTATACTAGCGGGGGGACGTACAATGAGCAGTTCTTC. As protein: CASSYTSGGTYNEQFF.